Presented here are 16 T cell receptor beta chains from one specimen sequenced in a study of low-dose radiotherapy and immunotherapy resistance in tumors. Alpha and beta chains were covered, as first-strand cDNA relied on TRAV- and TRBV-specific primers. TCRs underwent 20 PCR cycles of amplification with a constant-region primer and V-primer adapter. TCRdb redid the calling of the reads with MiXCR, one entry per CDR3 protein. The table records about 6,600 distinct CDR3 sequences, about 53% of them present only once. The source of these receptors is a human donor with advanced metastatic prostate, ovarian, gallbladder or colorectal cancer (not recorded which). This table probably holds off-target reads from a library built for another chain.

This chain uses TRBV2 with TRBJ2-7; D is undetermined. Germline values: CDR1 SNHLY, CDR2 FYNNEI. The CDR3 is 11 residues long. The ends were cut back, 4 bases at V and 4 bases at J, with 5 bases in the middle. The CDR3 sequence: CASSVVYEQYF. The CDR3 bases are TGTGCCAGCAGTGTCGTGTACGAGCAGTACTTC.

This chain links TRBV29-1 with TRBJ2-6; D possibly corresponds to TRBD1 (6 bases). The CDR3 runs 14 residues. The V end was cut by 7 bases, the J end by 1 base, with 11 bases between. The germline CDR1 and CDR2 sequences are SQVTM and ANQGSEA. CDR3 nucleotides: TGCAGCGCCATACAGGGATCTGGGGCCAACGTCCTGACTTTC. It yields the protein CSAIQGSGANVLTF.

The CDR3 loop is CASSQQGSEAFF. CDR3 nucleotides: TGTGCCAGCAGCCAACAGGGCTCTGAAGCTTTCTTT. V usage is TRBV3-1 and J usage is TRBJ1-1; weak D call: TRBD1 (5 bases). CDR3 size: 12 residues. Germline V gene sequence: CDR1 LGHDT, CDR2 YNNKEL (reference sequence). The ends were cut back, 2 bases at V and 6 bases at J, with 7 bases in the middle.

V and J are TRBV19 and TRBJ1-1; no reliable D call. The V gene lost 5 bases and the J gene lost 0 bases, with 10 bases spanning the gap. This CDR3 spans 14 amino acids. The germline V gene encodes CDR1 LNHDA and CDR2 SQIVND (reference sequence). The CDR3, as DNA: TGTGCCAGTAGTTTCGTTACCATGAACACTGAAGCTTTCTTT. Residues: CASSFVTMNTEAFF.

The gene calls are TRBV11-2 and TRBJ2-7; the match to TRBD2 covers 8 bases. The CDR3 contains 13 residues. Trimming removed 3 bases from V and 6 bases from J; junction bases left unmatched: 4. Germline CDR1 SGHAT, CDR2 FQNNGV. This CDR3 reads CASSFGGAFEQYF. The CDR3 DNA is TGTGCCAGCAGCTTCGGGGGGGCCTTCGAGCAGTACTTC.

The V gene is TRBV29-1, the J gene TRBJ2-7; TRBD2 matches at 12 bases. This CDR3 region has 13 residues. With V trimmed by 7 bases and J by 2 bases, 3 bases remained unmatched. Germline-derived CDR1 and CDR2 are SQVTM and ANQGSEA. The CDR3 reads CSAGLAGTYEQYF. The CDR3 DNA reads as TGCAGCGCAGGACTAGCGGGGACCTACGAGCAGTACTTC.

The chain recombines TRBV9 with TRBJ2-3; 8 bases are a match to TRBD2. V was pared by 4 bases and J by 6 bases, with 10 bases of the junction left unmatched. The germline V gene has CDR1 SGDLS and CDR2 YYNGEE. The CDR3 totals 15 residues. This CDR3 reads CASSLGIAGPDTQYF. The CDR3 DNA sequence: TGTGCCAGCAGCTTAGGGATAGCGGGACCCGATACGCAGTATTTT.

The table lists this clonotype with a few counts. The chain has TRBV19 and TRBJ1-2; tentatively, D is TRBD1 (5 bases). Germline V gene sequence: CDR1 LNHDA, CDR2 SQIVND (reference sequence). V shed 11 bases and J shed 5 bases, with 18 bases lying between them. CDR3 length equals 13 residues. In nucleotides, the CDR3 is TGTGCCCCTTCTCCGGGGGTACTATATGGCTACACCTTC. It encodes CAPSPGVLYGYTF.

The J gene is TRBJ1-1, the V gene TRBV29-1; unclear D gene. CDR3 size: 11 residues. Trimming took 1 base from V and 1 from J, leaving 1 base between them. In germline, CDR1 is SQVTM, CDR2 ANQGSEA. The CDR3 nucleotides are TGCAGCGTTGAAGCGAACACTGAAGCTTTCTTT. It codes for CSVEANTEAFF. The whole variable domain, filled in from reference TRBV29-1 and TRBJ1-1, reads SAVISQKPSRDICQRGTSLTIQCQVDSQVTMMFWYRQQPGQSLTLIATANQGSEATYESGFVIDKFPISRPNLTFSTLTVSNMSPEDSSIYLCSVEANTEAFFGQGTRLTVV.

This clonotype was observed a handful of times. V and J are TRBV29-1 and TRBJ2-1; D is perhaps TRBD1 (7 bases). Germline assignment: CDR1 SQVTM and CDR2 ANQGSEA. This CDR3 contains 13 residues. Trimming left V 8 bases short and J 6 bases short, with 17 bases between. The CDR3 nucleotides read TGCAGCACCGTATCAGGGGGACTCAATGAGCAGTTCTTC. Translated: CSTVSGGLNEQFF.

This clonotype was picked up one time. The chain has TRBV3-1 and TRBJ2-6; D unresolved. V was pared by 1 base and J by 0 bases, with 4 bases between. This CDR3 spans 15 amino acids. Germline V lookup: CDR1 LGHDT, CDR2 YNNKEL (reference sequence). For the CDR3, the DNA is TGTGCCAGCAGCCAAGTTCGCTCTGGGGCCAACGTCCTGACTTTC. Its protein is CASSQVRSGANVLTF.

This clonotype is large in the sample. The chain carries TRBV28 and TRBJ1-3; D is undetermined. In germline, CDR1 is MDHEN, CDR2 SYDVKM. V was shortened by 5 bases and J by 0 bases, with 11 bases between the two germline ends. CDR3 length equals 15 residues. The DNA of the CDR3 is TGTGCCAGCAGTCCTGGTGACCGCTCTGGAAACACCATATATTTT. Its protein product is CASSPGDRSGNTIYF.

This chain uses TRBV2 with TRBJ2-1; tentative D call: TRBD1 (6 bases). In germline, CDR1 is SNHLY, CDR2 FYNNEI. CDR3 length: 16 residues. V was clipped by 6 bases and J by 5 bases, with 20 bases between them. The CDR3 loop is CASSLTTGRADNEQFF. The CDR3, as DNA: TGTGCCAGCAGCCTCACGACAGGACGGGCTGACAATGAGCAGTTCTTC. Full variable domain (missing parts from reference TRBV2 and TRBJ2-1): EPEVTQTPSHQVTQMGQEVILRCVPISNHLYFYWYRQILGQKVEFLVSFYNNEISEKSEIFDDQFSVERPDGSNFTLKIRSTKLEDSAMYFCASSLTTGRADNEQFFGPGTRLTVL.

This chain uses TRBV5-1 with TRBJ2-6, with 7 bases lining up with TRBD1. From germline, CDR1 is SGHRS and CDR2 YFSETQ. This CDR3 has 17 residues. V lost 4 bases, J lost 4 bases, and 11 bases stayed unmatched. The CDR3 sequence: CASSPGWTGGGANVLTF. The CDR3 DNA reads TGCGCCAGCAGCCCCGGATGGACAGGCGGAGGGGCCAACGTCCTGACTTTC. Supplemented by reference TRBV5-1 and TRBJ2-6, the full variable domain reads KAGVTQTPRYLIKTRGQQVTLSCSPISGHRSVSWYQQTPGQGLQFLFEYFSETQRNKGNFPGRFSGRQFSNSRSEMNVSTLELGDSALYLCASSPGWTGGGANVLTFGAGSRLTVL.

The chain recombines TRBV2 with TRBJ2-1; the D call may be TRBD1 or TRBD2 (5 bases each). Germline V gives CDR1 SNHLY, CDR2 FYNNEI. The V end was cut by 7 bases, the J end by 9 bases, with 10 bases between. The CDR3 extends over 11 amino acids. CDR3 region: CASNEGPEQFF. The DNA of the CDR3 is TGTGCCAGCAATGAGGGGCCTGAGCAGTTCTTC.

The chain links TRBV25-1 to TRBJ1-2, with TRBD1 identical over 11 bases. Germline trimming cut 4 bases from V and 1 base from J; bases unmatched to any gene: 8. CDR1 and CDR2 from the germline V gene are MGHDK and SYGVNS. This CDR3 spans 17 amino acids. For the CDR3, the DNA is TGTGCCAGCAGTGCTAGGACAGGGGGCGATGGTAACTATGGCTACACCTTC. Its protein is CASSARTGGDGNYGYTF.